The rows below give T cell receptor beta chains drawn from one sample of a study of control samples from healthy donors and cancer patients. Sequencing used immunoSEQ multiplex PCR; TCRdb keeps in-frame clones, though not all of them. The profile shows about 100,000 clones, over 80% of them singletons. The material sequenced was blood. The source of these receptors is a man aged 30-40 years in good health. The CDR3 runs from the conserved cysteine through the conserved F or W.

v_gene	len	CDR3aa
TRBV18	15	CASSPRGGNNQPQHF
TRBV30	14	CAWSLQGDTGELFF
TRBV2	13	CASRPRDTDTQYF
TRBV28	15	CASSRPGTGNQPQHF
TRBV5-1	15	CASSTQFRGGDEQYF
TRBV30	14	CAWSVGESGNTIYF
TRBV10-3	14	CAISDDGDNEKLFF
TRBV10-3	13	CAISPDPNQPQHF
TRBV9	14	CASSVGIANTEAFF
TRBV6-1	13	CASSEQPDSPLHF
TRBV5-6	16	CASSLAVNGATDTQYF
TRBV30	13	CAWTPEGTGELFF
TRBV5-8	13	CASRPGQHSPLHF
TRBV12-5	11	CASDKDTEAFF
TRBV9	18	CASSPRTGAPSGANVLTF
TRBV5-6	14	CASSLGHLQETQYF
TRBV5-1	15	CASSLATGWNTEAFF
TRBV12-3/TRBV12-4	11	CASSIYTEAFF
TRBV9	14	CASSASRSPNTQYF
TRBV5-5	14	CASSQWLGHYGYTF
TRBV19	13	CASSITSGSPKYF
TRBV13	15	CASSLRQGSNYGYTF
TRBV12-2	16	CASRAALRGFLYEQYF
TRBV6-1	14	CASSVAGGPYEQYF
TRBV7-8	16	CASSPRDSSLYQPQHF
TRBV4-1	20	CASSQDMGGTVQGGTIGYTF
TRBV6-6	12	CASSYSLAEAFF
TRBV9	15	CASSDDRDGHYGYTF
TRBV19	15	CASSIVGERHQPQHF
TRBV12-1	15	CASSFGLIGANVLTF
TRBV19	15	CASNHRGLNGETQYF
TRBV19	16	CASSTNPGQGGGRQYF
TRBV30	13	CAWNGPVDSPLHF
TRBV20-1	14	CSASPRQKNYGYTF
TRBV6-6	15	CASSYPDREASPLHF
TRBV30	12	CAWSSRAEGYTF
TRBV3-1/TRBV3-2	13	CASSQTSGNTQYF
TRBV7-9	16	CASSLAPVREGIIYTF
TRBV7-3	15	CASSQGQGVYNEQFF
TRBV5-1	14	CASSLLPGNTEAFF
TRBV9	15	CASSPLGGQAYEQYF
TRBV7-9	16	CASSLDGGTGNYGYTF
TRBV10-3	14	CAIGAGTGDYEQYF
TRBV2	15	CASSPGAQNPYGYTF
TRBV2	12	CASSRLEDTQYF